The source of this T cell receptor (beta chain) is a study of T cell responses to AZD1222 COVID-19 vaccine. This CDR3 is 13 amino acids long. CDR1 SGDLS and CDR2 YYNGEE come from the germline V gene. Trimming took 0 bases from V and 6 from J, leaving 8 bases between them. Assay used: immunoSEQ multiplex PCR; TCRdb lists only in-frame clones, some missing. The repertoire holds about 100,000 clones, with roughly 86% as singletons. Doses given second, at about 4 or about 12 weeks, were pooled. The sequences come from peripheral blood, collected 28 days after the second AZD1222 dose. The J gene is TRBJ2-3, the V gene TRBV9, with D perhaps matching TRBD1 or TRBD2 (5 bases each). This TCR was recovered from an adult who received the AZD1222 COVID-19 vaccine. The CDR3 DNA follows: TGTGCCAGCAGCGTAGGGGGGAAGGATACGCAGTATTTT. Translated, it gives CASSVGGKDTQYF. Based on the CDR3 plus reference TRBV9 and TRBJ2-3, the full variable domain is DSGVTQTPKHLITATGQRVTLRCSPRSGDLSVYWYQQSLDQGLQFLIQYYNGEERAKGNILERFSAQQFPDLHSELNLSSLELGDSALYFCASSVGGKDTQYFGPGTRLTVL.